The clone carrying this T cell receptor beta chain turned up a few times. Its target is unknown. Method: immunoSEQ multiplex PCR; TCRdb's copy keeps in-frame clones and lacks some. The sample contains a few million clones, 95% of which appear only once. CDR3 size: 12 residues. Germline assignment: CDR1 MNHEY and CDR2 SVGAGI. The V end lost 6 bases, the J end lost 7 bases, and 9 bases lay between the germline ends. This sample stems from a study of shared clonotypes between healthy human individuals. Findings of the study overall: The represented genetic and exposure-history diversity was limited by the small number of donors.

The source of this sequence is a young man in good health. This chain links TRBV6-5 with TRBJ2-2; D gene unclear. The sequenced sample was naive CD4+ T cells sorted from blood. The subset: CD45RA+ positively selected. The CDR3 sequence is CASRGWVGELFF. DNA for the CDR3: TGTGCCAGCAGGGGGTGGGTCGGGGAGCTGTTTTTT.